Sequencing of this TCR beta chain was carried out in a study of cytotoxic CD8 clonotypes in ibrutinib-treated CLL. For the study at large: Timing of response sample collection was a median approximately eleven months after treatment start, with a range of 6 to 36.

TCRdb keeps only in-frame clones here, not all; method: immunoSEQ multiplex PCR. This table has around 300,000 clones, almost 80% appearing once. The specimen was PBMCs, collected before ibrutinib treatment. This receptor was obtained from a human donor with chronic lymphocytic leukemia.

The CDR3 sequence: CASSRAGPSNQPQHF. CDR3 nucleotides: TGTGCCAGCAGTCGAGCCGGGCCTAGCAATCAGCCCCAGCATTTT. The chain combines TRBV27 with TRBJ1-5; unclear D gene. Germline V gene lookup returns CDR1 MNHEY and CDR2 SMNVEV (reference sequence). With 5 bases removed from V and 0 bases from J, the gap between germline ends came to 11 bases. CDR3 length equals 15 residues.